The source of this T cell receptor beta chain is a study of tumor-infiltrating lymphocytes in oesophageal squamous cell carcinoma. TCRdb processed the PCR reads anew with MiXCR; each CDR3 protein has one entry. The profile shows under 15,000 distinct CDR3 sequences, 51% of them singletons. This clonotype appeared a single time. The CDR3 extends over 13 amino acids. The germline V gene encodes CDR1 SGHVS and CDR2 FQNEAQ. V lost 0 bases and J lost 4, with 6 bases in between. The chain joins TRBV7-8 to TRBJ2-5; D not resolved. Sequencing was performed on blood. This sequence was found in a female donor with esophageal squamous cell carcinoma. The CDR3 DNA sequence: TGTGCCAGCAGCTTAGCGCCACGAGAGACCCAGTACTTC. Protein product: CASSLAPRETQYF.